This TCR beta chain was observed in a study of T cell responses to AZD1222 COVID-19 vaccine. Germline lookup yields CDR1 MDHEN and CDR2 SYDVKM. The CDR3 runs 15 residues. Regarding this clone: Germline is not matched at one junction end, which may reflect a read error.

Produced via immunoSEQ multiplex PCR; TCRdb's table is partial and in-frame only. The sample has 140,000 to 150,000 clones; 80% to 90% are singletons. Sequences were derived from peripheral blood, sampled on day 0 of AZD1222 vaccination. V is TRBV28 and J is TRBJ2-7; 7 nucleotides agree with TRBD1. The TCR comes from an adult in good health. The CDR3 region has the DNA TGTGCCAGCACTTTAGCAGGACAGGTCTCCTACGAGCAGTACTTC. Amino acid sequence: CASTLAGQVSYEQYF. The entire variable domain, with the rest obtained from reference TRBV28 and TRBJ2-7, is as follows: DVKVTQSSRYLVKRTGEKVFLECVQDMDHENMFWYRQDPGLGLRLIYFSYDVKMKEKGDIPEGYSVSREKKERFSLILESASTNQTSMYLCASTLAGQVSYEQYFGPGTRLTVT.